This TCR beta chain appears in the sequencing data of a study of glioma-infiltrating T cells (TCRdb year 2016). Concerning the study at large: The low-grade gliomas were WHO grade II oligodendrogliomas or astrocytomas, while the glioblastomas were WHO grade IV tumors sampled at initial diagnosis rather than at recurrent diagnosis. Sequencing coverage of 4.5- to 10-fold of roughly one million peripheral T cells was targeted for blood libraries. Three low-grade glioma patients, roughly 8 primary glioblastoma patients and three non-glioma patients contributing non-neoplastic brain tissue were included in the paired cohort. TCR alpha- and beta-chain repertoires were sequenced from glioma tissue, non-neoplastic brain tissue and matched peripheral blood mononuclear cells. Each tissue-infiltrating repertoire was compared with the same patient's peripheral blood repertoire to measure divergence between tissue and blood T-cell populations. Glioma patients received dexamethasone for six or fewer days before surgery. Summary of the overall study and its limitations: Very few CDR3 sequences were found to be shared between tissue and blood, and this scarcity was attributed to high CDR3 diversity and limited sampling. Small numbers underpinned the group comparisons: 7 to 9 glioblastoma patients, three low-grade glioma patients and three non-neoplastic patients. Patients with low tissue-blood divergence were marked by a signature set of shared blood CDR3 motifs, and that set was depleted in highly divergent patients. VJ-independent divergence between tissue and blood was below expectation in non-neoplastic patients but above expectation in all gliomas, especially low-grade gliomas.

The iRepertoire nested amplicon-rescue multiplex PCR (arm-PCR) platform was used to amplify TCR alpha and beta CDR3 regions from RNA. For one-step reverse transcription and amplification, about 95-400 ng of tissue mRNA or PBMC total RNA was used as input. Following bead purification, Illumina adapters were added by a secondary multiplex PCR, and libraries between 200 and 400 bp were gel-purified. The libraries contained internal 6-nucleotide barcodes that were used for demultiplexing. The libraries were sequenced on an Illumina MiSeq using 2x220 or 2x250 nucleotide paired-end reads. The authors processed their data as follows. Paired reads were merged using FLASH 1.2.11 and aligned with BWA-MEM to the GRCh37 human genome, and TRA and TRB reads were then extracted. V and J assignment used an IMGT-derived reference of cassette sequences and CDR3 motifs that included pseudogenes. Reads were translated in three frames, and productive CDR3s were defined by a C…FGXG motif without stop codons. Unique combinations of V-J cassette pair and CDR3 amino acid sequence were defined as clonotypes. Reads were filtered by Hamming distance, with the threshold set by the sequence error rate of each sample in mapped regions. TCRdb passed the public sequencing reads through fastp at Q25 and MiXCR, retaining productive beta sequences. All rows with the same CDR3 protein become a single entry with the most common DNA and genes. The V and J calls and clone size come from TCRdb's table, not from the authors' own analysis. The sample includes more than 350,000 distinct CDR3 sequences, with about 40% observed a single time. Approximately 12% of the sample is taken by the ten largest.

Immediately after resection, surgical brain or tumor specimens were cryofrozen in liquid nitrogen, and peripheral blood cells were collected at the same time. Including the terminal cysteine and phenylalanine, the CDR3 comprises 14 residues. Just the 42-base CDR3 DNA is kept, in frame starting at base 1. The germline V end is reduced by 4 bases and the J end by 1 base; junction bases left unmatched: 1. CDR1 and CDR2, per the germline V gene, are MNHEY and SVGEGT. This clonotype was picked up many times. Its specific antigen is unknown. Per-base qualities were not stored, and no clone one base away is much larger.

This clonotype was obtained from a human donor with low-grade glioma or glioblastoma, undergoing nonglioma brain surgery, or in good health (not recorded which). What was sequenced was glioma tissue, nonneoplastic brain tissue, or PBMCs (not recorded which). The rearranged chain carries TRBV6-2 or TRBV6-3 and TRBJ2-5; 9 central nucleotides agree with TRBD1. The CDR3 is CASSSTGGQETQYF. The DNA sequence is TGTGCCAGCAGTTCGACAGGGGGCCAAGAGACCCAGTACTTC.